This is a list of T cell receptor beta chains from one sample in a study of cytomegalovirus exposure and HLA in healthy donors. The table came from immunoSEQ multiplex PCR; TCRdb's copy has only in-frame clones and leaves some out. Found here are approximately 100,000 clones, around 70% of them singletons; the top ten hold roughly 1.2%. Material: PBMCs. These TCRs come from a female donor in good health and CMV-seronegative. CDR3s include the opening cysteine and the closing phenylalanine or tryptophan. D genes are given only for firm matches. Expanded clones are given a class, and other clones once, few, many or no size at all.

D gene: TRBD2
J gene: TRBJ2-1
clone size: .
V gene: TRBV9
CDR3 protein: CASSVGSSGYNEQFF
CDR3 DNA: TGTGCCAGCAGCGTAGGGTCTAGCGGTTACAATGAGCAGTTCTTC

D gene: TRBD1
J gene: TRBJ1-1
clone size: few
V gene: TRBV7-9
CDR3 protein: CASSLAQGDTEAFF
CDR3 DNA: TGTGCCAGCAGCTTAGCGCAGGGGGACACTGAAGCTTTCTTT

D gene: .
J gene: TRBJ1-2
clone size: few
V gene: TRBV9
CDR3 protein: CASSVNRAYGYTF
CDR3 DNA: TGTGCCAGCAGCGTAAACAGGGCGTACGGCTACACCTTC

D gene: .
J gene: TRBJ1-1
clone size: many
V gene: TRBV13
CDR3 protein: CASSSSGTEAFF
CDR3 DNA: TGTGCCAGCAGCTCCTCCGGGACAGAAGCTTTCTTT

D gene: TRBD1
J gene: TRBJ1-2
clone size: .
V gene: TRBV6-6
CDR3 protein: CASTLGQTNYGYTF
CDR3 DNA: TGTGCCAGCACCCTGGGACAGACTAACTATGGCTACACCTTC

D gene: TRBD2
J gene: TRBJ2-2
clone size: .
V gene: TRBV6-4
CDR3 protein: CASSEGTSGRADTGELFF
CDR3 DNA: TGTGCCAGCAGTGAAGGGACTAGCGGGAGGGCCGACACCGGGGAGCTGTTTTTT

D gene: .
J gene: TRBJ2-7
clone size: .
V gene: TRBV18
CDR3 protein: CASSPQQGGEQYF
CDR3 DNA: TGTGCCAGCTCACCACAACAGGGCGGCGAGCAGTACTTC

D gene: .
J gene: TRBJ1-1
clone size: few
V gene: TRBV9
CDR3 protein: CASSSEGGDTEAFF
CDR3 DNA: TGTGCCAGCAGCTCAGAAGGGGGGGACACTGAAGCTTTCTTT

D gene: .
J gene: TRBJ2-5
clone size: .
V gene: TRBV10-3
CDR3 protein: CAISDKFRDFQETQYF
CDR3 DNA: TGTGCCATCAGTGACAAATTCCGGGACTTCCAAGAGACCCAGTACTTC

D gene: .
J gene: TRBJ1-1
clone size: few
V gene: TRBV18
CDR3 protein: CASSDARGNTEAFF
CDR3 DNA: TGTGCCAGCTCAGATGCACGGGGGAACACTGAAGCTTTCTTT

D gene: TRBD1
J gene: TRBJ1-2
clone size: .
V gene: TRBV19
CDR3 protein: CASSILPWTGGGLDGYTF
CDR3 DNA: TGTGCCAGTAGTATCCTACCCTGGACAGGGGGCGGATTGGATGGCTACACCTTC

D gene: .
J gene: TRBJ1-1
clone size: .
V gene: TRBV15
CDR3 protein: CATSRDTGQNTEAFF
CDR3 DNA: TGTGCCACCAGCAGAGATACAGGGCAAAACACTGAAGCTTTCTTT

D gene: .
J gene: TRBJ1-2
clone size: .
V gene: TRBV5-1
CDR3 protein: CASSLAGVGANYGYTF
CDR3 DNA: TGCGCCAGCAGCTTGGCCGGGGTCGGGGCTAACTATGGCTACACCTTC

D gene: TRBD1
J gene: TRBJ2-5
clone size: few
V gene: TRBV7-2
CDR3 protein: CASSLRTGQGQETQYF
CDR3 DNA: TGTGCCAGCAGCTTAAGGACAGGGCAAGGCCAAGAGACCCAGTACTTC

D gene: .
J gene: TRBJ1-1
clone size: .
V gene: TRBV6-5
CDR3 protein: CASSYMGGAFF
CDR3 DNA: TGTGCCAGCAGTTACATGGGGGGAGCTTTCTTT

D gene: .
J gene: TRBJ1-2
clone size: .
V gene: TRBV27
CDR3 protein: CASSFQGAIGYTF
CDR3 DNA: TGTGCCAGCAGTTTCCAAGGGGCGATTGGCTACACCTTC

D gene: TRBD1
J gene: TRBJ1-1
clone size: .
V gene: TRBV6-6
CDR3 protein: CASRELRGRYTEAFF
CDR3 DNA: TGTGCCAGCAGGGAACTCAGGGGGCGATACACTGAAGCTTTCTTT

D gene: .
J gene: TRBJ1-3
clone size: .
V gene: TRBV4-1
CDR3 protein: CASSPTVTGNAIYF
CDR3 DNA: TGCGCCAGCAGCCCAACAGTTACTGGAAACGCCATATATTTT

D gene: .
J gene: TRBJ2-3
clone size: .
V gene: TRBV9
CDR3 protein: CASSVNGRGRADTQYF
CDR3 DNA: TGTGCCAGCAGCGTAAACGGCAGGGGTCGAGCAGATACGCAGTATTTT

D gene: .
J gene: TRBJ2-5
clone size: .
V gene: TRBV5-6
CDR3 protein: CASSLGRQRKETQYF
CDR3 DNA: TGTGCCAGCAGCTTGGGCAGACAGCGAAAAGAGACCCAGTACTTC

D gene: TRBD1
J gene: TRBJ1-5
clone size: .
V gene: TRBV30
CDR3 protein: CAWSGTGGRQPQHF
CDR3 DNA: TGTGCCTGGAGTGGGACAGGGGGTAGACAGCCCCAGCATTTT

D gene: TRBD1
J gene: TRBJ1-1
clone size: .
V gene: TRBV6-1
CDR3 protein: CASSVVPGQGREAFF
CDR3 DNA: TGTGCCAGCAGTGTTGTCCCAGGACAGGGGCGTGAAGCTTTCTTT

D gene: TRBD1
J gene: TRBJ1-5
clone size: once
V gene: TRBV18
CDR3 protein: CASSPTGDGNQPQHF
CDR3 DNA: TGTGCCAGCTCACCGACAGGGGACGGCAATCAGCCCCAGCATTTT

D gene: TRBD2
J gene: TRBJ2-1
clone size: .
V gene: TRBV2
CDR3 protein: CASSGGLQNNEQFF
CDR3 DNA: TGTGCCAGCAGTGGGGGACTACAAAACAATGAGCAGTTCTTC

D gene: .
J gene: TRBJ2-7
clone size: .
V gene: TRBV10-1
CDR3 protein: CASSEGLTYEQYF
CDR3 DNA: TGCGCCAGCAGTGAGGGACTTACCTACGAGCAGTACTTC

D gene: TRBD2
J gene: TRBJ2-1
clone size: once
V gene: TRBV5-8
CDR3 protein: CASSSGQGLAVYNEQFF
CDR3 DNA: TGTGCCAGCAGCTCCGGGCAGGGACTAGCGGTTTACAATGAGCAGTTCTTC

D gene: .
J gene: TRBJ2-1
clone size: .
V gene: TRBV30
CDR3 protein: CAWSKEGLSFYNEQFF
CDR3 DNA: TGTGCCTGGAGTAAAGAGGGACTTTCGTTTTATAATGAGCAGTTCTTC

D gene: .
J gene: TRBJ2-7
clone size: .
V gene: TRBV5-1
CDR3 protein: CASRITGSYEQYF
CDR3 DNA: TGCGCCAGCCGTATCACAGGATCCTACGAGCAGTACTTC

D gene: TRBD2
J gene: TRBJ2-1
clone size: .
V gene: TRBV30
CDR3 protein: CAWSVLIAGYNEQFF
CDR3 DNA: TGTGCCTGGAGTGTATTGATAGCGGGGTACAATGAGCAGTTCTTC

D gene: .
J gene: TRBJ2-2
clone size: .
V gene: TRBV5-1
CDR3 protein: CASSRGQDTNTGELFF
CDR3 DNA: TGCGCCAGCAGTCGCGGACAAGACACGAACACCGGGGAGCTGTTTTTT

D gene: .
J gene: TRBJ2-2
clone size: .
V gene: TRBV5-1
CDR3 protein: CASSRIQGGGGTGELFF
CDR3 DNA: TGCGCCAGCAGCCGAATACAGGGAGGCGGGGGTACCGGGGAGCTGTTTTTT

D gene: TRBD1
J gene: TRBJ1-2
clone size: .
V gene: TRBV5-1
CDR3 protein: CASSLSGQGYGYTF
CDR3 DNA: TGCGCCAGCAGCTTGTCGGGACAGGGGTACGGCTACACCTTC

D gene: TRBD2
J gene: TRBJ2-3
clone size: .
V gene: TRBV9
CDR3 protein: CASSVAEGRVDTQYF
CDR3 DNA: TGTGCCAGCAGCGTAGCTGAGGGGAGGGTGGATACGCAGTATTTT

D gene: TRBD2
J gene: TRBJ2-2
clone size: .
V gene: TRBV7-9
CDR3 protein: CASSLKTGLAVNTGELFF
CDR3 DNA: TGTGCCAGCAGCTTAAAGACGGGGCTAGCGGTAAACACCGGGGAGCTGTTTTTT

D gene: TRBD1
J gene: TRBJ2-5
clone size: .
V gene: TRBV12-5
CDR3 protein: CASASGGAETQYF
CDR3 DNA: TGTGCTAGTGCCTCAGGGGGCGCGGAGACCCAGTACTTC

D gene: .
J gene: TRBJ2-5
clone size: .
V gene: TRBV7-6
CDR3 protein: CASSLGQVGETQYF
CDR3 DNA: TGTGCCAGCAGCTTAGGACAGGTCGGGGAGACCCAGTACTTC

D gene: .
J gene: TRBJ2-7
clone size: few
V gene: TRBV2
CDR3 protein: CASGEPEQYF
CDR3 DNA: TGTGCCAGCGGAGAACCCGAGCAGTACTTC

D gene: .
J gene: TRBJ1-1
clone size: .
V gene: TRBV9
CDR3 protein: CASSGPGHYTEAFF
CDR3 DNA: TGTGCCAGCAGCGGGCCGGGACACTACACTGAAGCTTTCTTT

D gene: .
J gene: TRBJ2-1
clone size: .
V gene: TRBV18
CDR3 protein: CASSPRETYNEQFF
CDR3 DNA: TGTGCCAGCTCACCCCGGGAGACCTACAATGAGCAGTTCTTC

D gene: .
J gene: TRBJ2-1
clone size: .
V gene: TRBV15
CDR3 protein: CATSRDRRRGAYNEQFF
CDR3 DNA: TGTGCCACCAGCAGAGATAGGCGGCGGGGAGCCTACAATGAGCAGTTCTTC

D gene: .
J gene: TRBJ1-5
clone size: .
V gene: TRBV25-1
CDR3 protein: CASSESRYSNQPQHF
CDR3 DNA: TGTGCCAGCAGTGAGTCGCGGTATAGCAATCAGCCCCAGCATTTT

D gene: .
J gene: TRBJ1-3
clone size: .
V gene: TRBV9
CDR3 protein: CASSVTGTSIGNTIYF
CDR3 DNA: TGTGCCAGCAGCGTAACAGGGACATCGATTGGAAACACCATATATTTT

D gene: .
J gene: TRBJ2-7
clone size: .
V gene: TRBV6-1
CDR3 protein: CASSEGPGNEQYF
CDR3 DNA: TGTGCCAGCAGTGAAGGTCCCGGGAACGAGCAGTACTTC

D gene: .
J gene: TRBJ2-1
clone size: .
V gene: TRBV14
CDR3 protein: CASSQEHRYNEQFF
CDR3 DNA: TGTGCCAGCAGCCAAGAACATCGCTACAATGAGCAGTTCTTC